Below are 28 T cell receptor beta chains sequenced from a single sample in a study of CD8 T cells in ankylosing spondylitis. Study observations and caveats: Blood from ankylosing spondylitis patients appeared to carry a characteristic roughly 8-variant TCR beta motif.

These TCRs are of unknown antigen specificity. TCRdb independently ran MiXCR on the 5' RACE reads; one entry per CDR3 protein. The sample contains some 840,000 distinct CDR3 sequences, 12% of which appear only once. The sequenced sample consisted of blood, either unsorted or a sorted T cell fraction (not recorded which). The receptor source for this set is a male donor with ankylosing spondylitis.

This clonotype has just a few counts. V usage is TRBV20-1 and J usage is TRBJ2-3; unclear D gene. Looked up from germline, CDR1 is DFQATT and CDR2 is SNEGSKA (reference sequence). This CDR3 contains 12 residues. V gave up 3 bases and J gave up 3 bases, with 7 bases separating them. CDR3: CSASLLTDTQYF. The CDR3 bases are TGCAGTGCTAGTCTACTAACAGATACGCAGTATTTT.

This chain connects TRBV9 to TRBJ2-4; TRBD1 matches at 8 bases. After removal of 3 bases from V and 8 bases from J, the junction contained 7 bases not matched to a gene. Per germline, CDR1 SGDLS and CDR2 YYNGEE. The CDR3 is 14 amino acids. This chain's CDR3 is CASSATQGEDIQYF. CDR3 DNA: TGTGCCAGCAGCGCCACACAGGGGGAGGACATTCAGTACTTC.

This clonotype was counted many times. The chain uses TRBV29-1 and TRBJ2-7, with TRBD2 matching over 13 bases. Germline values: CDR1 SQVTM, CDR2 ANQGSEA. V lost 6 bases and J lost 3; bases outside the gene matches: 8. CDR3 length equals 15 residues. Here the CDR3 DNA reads TGCAGCGTACTAAAACGGACTAGCGGGAGCTACGAGCAGTACTTC. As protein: CSVLKRTSGSYEQYF.

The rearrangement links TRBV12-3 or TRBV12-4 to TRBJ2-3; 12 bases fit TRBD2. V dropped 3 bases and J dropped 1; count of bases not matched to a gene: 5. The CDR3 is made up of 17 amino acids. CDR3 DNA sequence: TGTGCCAGCAGTTTCCCTCCTAGCGGGAGGGGCACAGATACGCAGTATTTT. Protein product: CASSFPPSGRGTDTQYF.

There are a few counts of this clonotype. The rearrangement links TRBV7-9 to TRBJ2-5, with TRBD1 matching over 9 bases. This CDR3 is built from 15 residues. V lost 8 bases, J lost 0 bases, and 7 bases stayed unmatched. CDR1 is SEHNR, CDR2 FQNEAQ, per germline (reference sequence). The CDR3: CASARGQGYQETQYF. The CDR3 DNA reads TGTGCCAGCGCCCGGGGACAGGGATACCAAGAGACCCAGTACTTC.

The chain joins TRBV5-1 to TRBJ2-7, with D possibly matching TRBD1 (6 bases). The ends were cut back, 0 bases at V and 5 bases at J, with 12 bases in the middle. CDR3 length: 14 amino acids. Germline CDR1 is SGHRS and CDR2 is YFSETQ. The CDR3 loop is CASSLAQGSDEQYF. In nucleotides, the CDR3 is TGCGCCAGCAGCTTGGCTCAGGGGAGCGACGAGCAGTACTTC. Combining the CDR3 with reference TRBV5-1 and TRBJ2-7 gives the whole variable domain KAGVTQTPRYLIKTRGQQVTLSCSPISGHRSVSWYQQTPGQGLQFLFEYFSETQRNKGNFPGRFSGRQFSNSRSEMNVSTLELGDSALYLCASSLAQGSDEQYFGPGTRLTVT.

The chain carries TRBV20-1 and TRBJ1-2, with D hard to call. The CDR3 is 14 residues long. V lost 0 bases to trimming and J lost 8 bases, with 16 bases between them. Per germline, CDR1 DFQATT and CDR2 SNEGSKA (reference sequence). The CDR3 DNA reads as TGCAGTGCTAGAGATAGACGGGGAAGAGAGGGCTACACCTTC. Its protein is CSARDRRGREGYTF.

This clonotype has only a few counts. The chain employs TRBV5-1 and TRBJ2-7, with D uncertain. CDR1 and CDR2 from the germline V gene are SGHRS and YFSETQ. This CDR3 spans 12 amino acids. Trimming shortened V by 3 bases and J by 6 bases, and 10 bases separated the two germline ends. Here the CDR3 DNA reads TGCGCCAGCAGCTCATCCCGGGCCGAGCAGTACTTC. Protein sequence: CASSSSRAEQYF.

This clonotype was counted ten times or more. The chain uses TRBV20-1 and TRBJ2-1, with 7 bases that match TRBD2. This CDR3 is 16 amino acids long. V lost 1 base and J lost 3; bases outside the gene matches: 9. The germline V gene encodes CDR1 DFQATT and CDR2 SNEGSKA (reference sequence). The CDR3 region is CSARALAGELYNEQFF. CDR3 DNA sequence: TGCAGTGCTAGAGCCCTGGCGGGAGAGCTCTACAATGAGCAGTTCTTC.

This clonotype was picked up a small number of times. CDR3 DNA sequence: TGCGCCAGCAGCTTGGGGCCCAGGGGAGGGACCTACGAGCAGTACTTC. Protein: CASSLGPRGGTYEQYF. This rearrangement joins TRBV5-1 to TRBJ2-7; possible D gene TRBD2, 7 bases. With 0 bases removed from V and 2 bases from J, the gap between germline ends came to 15 bases. CDR1 SGHRS and CDR2 YFSETQ come from the germline V gene. The CDR3 covers 16 residues.

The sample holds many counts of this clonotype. CDR3 coding DNA: TGTGCCAGCAGGCCGACAGGGGGAGAGACCCAGTACTTC. Encoded protein: CASRPTGGETQYF. This chain links TRBV12-3 or TRBV12-4 with TRBJ2-5, with TRBD1 identical over 9 bases. The CDR3 covers 13 residues. Trimming at V came to 6 bases and at J to 4 bases, leaving 3 bases not matched to a gene.

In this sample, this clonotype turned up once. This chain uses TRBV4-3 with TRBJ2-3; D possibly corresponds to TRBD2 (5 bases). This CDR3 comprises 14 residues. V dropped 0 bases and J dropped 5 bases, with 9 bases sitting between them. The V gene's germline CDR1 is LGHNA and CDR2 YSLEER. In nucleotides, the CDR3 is TGCGCCAGCAGCCAAGATCCGAGGGTAGATACGCAGTATTTT. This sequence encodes CASSQDPRVDTQYF.

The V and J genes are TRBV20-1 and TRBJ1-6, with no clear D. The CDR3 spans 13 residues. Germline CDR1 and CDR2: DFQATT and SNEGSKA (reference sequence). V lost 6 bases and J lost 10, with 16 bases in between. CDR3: CSAVSWFNSPLHF. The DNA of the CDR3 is TGCAGTGCGGTGAGCTGGTTCAACTCACCCCTCCACTTT.

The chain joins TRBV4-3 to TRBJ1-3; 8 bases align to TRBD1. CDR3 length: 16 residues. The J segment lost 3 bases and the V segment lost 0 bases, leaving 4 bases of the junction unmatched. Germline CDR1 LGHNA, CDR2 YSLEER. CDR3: CASSQDAGGGGNTIYF. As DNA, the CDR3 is TGCGCCAGCAGCCAAGATGCAGGGGGCGGTGGAAACACCATATATTTT.

In DNA form, the CDR3 reads TGTGCCAGCACCCCCGAGGGGATTCTCAACGTGCCCCAGCATTTT. Translation gives CASTPEGILNVPQHF. This rearrangement joins TRBV12-3 or TRBV12-4 to TRBJ1-5, with a tentative D call TRBD1 (5 bases). This CDR3 is built from 15 residues. V gave up 7 bases and J gave up 9 bases, with 22 bases separating them.

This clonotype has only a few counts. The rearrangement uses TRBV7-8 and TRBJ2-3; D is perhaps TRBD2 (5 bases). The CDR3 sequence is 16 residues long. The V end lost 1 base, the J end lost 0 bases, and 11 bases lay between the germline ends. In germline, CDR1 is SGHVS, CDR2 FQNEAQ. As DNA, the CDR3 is TGTGCCAGCAGCTTAGTCGAGCTAGCCAGCACAGATACGCAGTATTTT. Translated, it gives CASSLVELASTDTQYF. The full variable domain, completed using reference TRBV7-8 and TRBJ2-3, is GAGVSQSPRYKVAKRGQDVALRCDPISGHVSLFWYQQALGQGPEFLTYFQNEAQLDKSGLPSDRFFAERPEGSVSTLKIQRTQQEDSAVYLCASSLVELASTDTQYFGPGTRLTVL.

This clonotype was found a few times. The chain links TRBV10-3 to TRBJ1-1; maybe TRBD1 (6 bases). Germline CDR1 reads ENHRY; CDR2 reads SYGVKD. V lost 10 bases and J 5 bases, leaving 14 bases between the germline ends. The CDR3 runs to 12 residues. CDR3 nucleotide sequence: TGTGCCAGCGCAATTACAGGGACTGAAGCTTTCTTT. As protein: CASAITGTEAFF.

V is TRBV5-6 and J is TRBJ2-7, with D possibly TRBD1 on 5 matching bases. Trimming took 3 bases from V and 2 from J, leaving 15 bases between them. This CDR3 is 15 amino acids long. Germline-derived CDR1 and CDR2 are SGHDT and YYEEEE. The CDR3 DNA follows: TGTGCCAGCAGCTATGCAGGGCGCCTGACCTACGAGCAGTACTTC. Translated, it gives CASSYAGRLTYEQYF.

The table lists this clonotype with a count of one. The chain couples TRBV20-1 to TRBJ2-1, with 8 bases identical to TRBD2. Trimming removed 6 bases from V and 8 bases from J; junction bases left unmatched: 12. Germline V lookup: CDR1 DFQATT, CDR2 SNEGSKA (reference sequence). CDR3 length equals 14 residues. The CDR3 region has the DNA TGCAGTGCCGCGGATCCAGCGGGAGATTATGAGCAGTTCTTC. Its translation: CSAADPAGDYEQFF.

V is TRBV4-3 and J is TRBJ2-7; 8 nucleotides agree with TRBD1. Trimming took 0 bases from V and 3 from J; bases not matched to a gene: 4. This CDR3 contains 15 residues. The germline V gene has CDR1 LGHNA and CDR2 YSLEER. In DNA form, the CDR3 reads TGCGCCAGCAGCCAAGATAGGGGACAGGTCTACGAGCAGTACTTC. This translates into CASSQDRGQVYEQYF.

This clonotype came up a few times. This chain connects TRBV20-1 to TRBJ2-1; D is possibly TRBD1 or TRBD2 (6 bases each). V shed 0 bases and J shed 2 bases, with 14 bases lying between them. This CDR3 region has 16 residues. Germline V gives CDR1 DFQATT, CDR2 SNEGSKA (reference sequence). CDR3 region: CSARDQSGDTYNEQFF. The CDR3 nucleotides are TGCAGTGCTAGAGATCAGTCGGGGGACACCTACAATGAGCAGTTCTTC.

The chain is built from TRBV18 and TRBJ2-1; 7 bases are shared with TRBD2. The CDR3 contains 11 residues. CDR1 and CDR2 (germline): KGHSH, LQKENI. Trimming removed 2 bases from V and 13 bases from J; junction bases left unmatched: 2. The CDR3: CASSPGLVQFF. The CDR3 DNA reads TGTGCCAGCTCACCAGGACTAGTTCAGTTCTTC.

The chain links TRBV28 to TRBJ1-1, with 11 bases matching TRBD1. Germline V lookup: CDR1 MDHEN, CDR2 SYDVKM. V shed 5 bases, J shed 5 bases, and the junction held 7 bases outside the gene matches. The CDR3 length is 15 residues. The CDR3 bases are TGTGCCAGCAGTAATGGACAGGGGGCGTGGACTGAAGCTTTCTTT. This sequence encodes CASSNGQGAWTEAFF.

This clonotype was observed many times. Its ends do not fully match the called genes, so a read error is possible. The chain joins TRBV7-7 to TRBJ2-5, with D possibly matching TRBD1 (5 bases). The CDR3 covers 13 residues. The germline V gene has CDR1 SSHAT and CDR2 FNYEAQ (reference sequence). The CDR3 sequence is CASSPLDSQTQYF. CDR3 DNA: TGTGCTAGCAGCCCCCTTGACAGTCAGACCCAGTACTTC.

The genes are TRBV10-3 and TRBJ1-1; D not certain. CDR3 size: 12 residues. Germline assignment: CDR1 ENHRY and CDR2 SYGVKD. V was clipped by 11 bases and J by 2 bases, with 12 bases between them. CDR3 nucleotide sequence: TGTGCCGTCGGCGGGGTAAACACTGAAGCTTTCTTT. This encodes CAVGGVNTEAFF.

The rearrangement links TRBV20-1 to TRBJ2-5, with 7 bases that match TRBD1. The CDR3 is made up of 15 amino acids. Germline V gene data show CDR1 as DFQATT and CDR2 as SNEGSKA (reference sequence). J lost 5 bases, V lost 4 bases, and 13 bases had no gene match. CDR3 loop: CSATEPTGTRETQYF. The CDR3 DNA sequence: TGCAGTGCTACCGAACCGACAGGGACCCGGGAGACCCAGTACTTC.

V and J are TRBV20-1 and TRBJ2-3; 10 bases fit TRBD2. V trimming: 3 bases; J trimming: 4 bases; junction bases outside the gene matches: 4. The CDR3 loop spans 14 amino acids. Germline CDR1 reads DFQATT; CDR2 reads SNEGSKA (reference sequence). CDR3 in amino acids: CSARQSGGADTQYF. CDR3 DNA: TGCAGTGCTAGGCAGAGCGGGGGGGCAGATACGCAGTATTTT.

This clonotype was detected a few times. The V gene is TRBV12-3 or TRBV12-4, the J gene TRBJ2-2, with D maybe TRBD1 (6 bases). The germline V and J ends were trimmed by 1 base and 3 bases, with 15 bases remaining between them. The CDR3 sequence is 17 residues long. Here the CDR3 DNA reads TGTGCCAGCAGTTTAGTGAGGGGGAATATTGACACCGGGGAGCTGTTTTTT. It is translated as CASSLVRGNIDTGELFF.